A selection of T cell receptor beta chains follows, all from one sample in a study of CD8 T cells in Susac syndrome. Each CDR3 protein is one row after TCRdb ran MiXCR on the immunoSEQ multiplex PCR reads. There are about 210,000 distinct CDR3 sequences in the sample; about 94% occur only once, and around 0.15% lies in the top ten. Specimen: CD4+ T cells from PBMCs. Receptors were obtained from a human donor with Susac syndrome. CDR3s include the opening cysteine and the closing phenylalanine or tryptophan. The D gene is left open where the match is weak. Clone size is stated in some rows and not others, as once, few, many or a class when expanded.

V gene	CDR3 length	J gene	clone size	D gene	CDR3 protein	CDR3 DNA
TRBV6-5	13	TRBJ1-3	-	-	CASSRSAGNTIYF	TGTGCCAGCAGCCGAAGCGCAGGAAACACCATATATTTT
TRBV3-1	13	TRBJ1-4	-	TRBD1	CASSQGQGGMVFF	TGTGCCAGCAGCCAAGGACAGGGAGGAATGGTGTTTTTT
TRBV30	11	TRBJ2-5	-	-	CAWRGPETQYF	TGTGCCTGGAGAGGCCCGGAGACCCAGTACTTC
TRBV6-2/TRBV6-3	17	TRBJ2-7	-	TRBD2	CASSRARGGAKEDEQYF	TGTGCCAGCAGCCGAGCCCGGGGGGGGGCCAAGGAGGACGAGCAGTACTTC
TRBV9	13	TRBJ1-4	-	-	CASSVRSNEKLFF	TGTGCCAGCAGCGTCCGGAGTAATGAAAAACTGTTTTTT
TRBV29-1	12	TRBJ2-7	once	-	CSVVWGTYEQYF	TGCAGCGTTGTGTGGGGTACCTACGAGCAGTACTTC
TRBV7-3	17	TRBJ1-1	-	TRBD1	CASSLWPVQGARGEAFF	TGTGCCAGCAGCCTTTGGCCCGTCCAGGGGGCGCGAGGGGAAGCTTTCTTT
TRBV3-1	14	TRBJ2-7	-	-	CASSRVASVYEQYF	TGTGCCAGCAGCCGCGTGGCTAGCGTCTACGAGCAGTACTTC
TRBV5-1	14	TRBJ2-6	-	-	CASSPGGGANVLTF	TGCGCCAGCAGTCCAGGCGGTGGGGCCAACGTCCTGACTTTC
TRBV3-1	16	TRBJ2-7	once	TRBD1	CASSQAGTGGRAEQYF	TGTGCCAGCAGCCAAGCCGGGACAGGGGGCAGGGCCGAGCAGTACTTC
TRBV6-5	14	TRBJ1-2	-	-	CASSPRTDPHGYTF	TGTGCCAGCAGCCCGCGGACAGATCCCCATGGCTACACCTTC
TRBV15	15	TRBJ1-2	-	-	CATSRMGGPHYGYTF	TGTGCCACCAGCAGGATGGGGGGGCCCCACTATGGCTACACCTTC
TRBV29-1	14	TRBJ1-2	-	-	CSVLNRFSDYGYTF	TGCAGCGTCCTAAACAGGTTTTCAGACTATGGCTACACCTTC
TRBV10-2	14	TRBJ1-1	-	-	CASSESMRGREAFF	TGCGCCAGCAGTGAGTCCATGCGGGGACGGGAAGCTTTCTTT
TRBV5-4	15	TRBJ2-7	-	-	CASSLSQGPDYEQYF	TGTGCCAGCAGCTTGTCCCAGGGGCCTGACTACGAGCAGTACTTC
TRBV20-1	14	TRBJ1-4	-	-	CSARRRDQPEKLFF	TGCAGTGCTAGACGCAGGGACCAGCCCGAAAAACTGTTTTTT
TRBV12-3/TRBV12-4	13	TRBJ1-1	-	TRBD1	CASRTGNVVEAFF	TGTGCCAGCAGGACAGGGAATGTTGTTGAAGCTTTCTTT
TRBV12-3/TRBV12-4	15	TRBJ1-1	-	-	CASSLKTAANTEAFF	TGTGCCAGCAGTTTAAAAACGGCGGCGAACACTGAAGCTTTCTTT
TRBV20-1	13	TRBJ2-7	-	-	CSARDSSLDEQYF	TGCAGTGCTAGAGACTCCTCCCTGGACGAGCAGTACTTC
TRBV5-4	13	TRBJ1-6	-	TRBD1	CASRRDRDSPLHF	TGTGCCAGCAGACGGGACAGGGATTCACCCCTCCACTTT
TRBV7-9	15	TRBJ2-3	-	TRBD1	CASSGTGQGTDTQYF	TGTGCCAGCAGCGGAACGGGACAGGGAACGGATACGCAGTATTTT
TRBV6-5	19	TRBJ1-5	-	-	CASSYYLLGRDIGVGPQHF	TGTGCCAGCAGTTACTACCTACTCGGGAGGGACATCGGAGTTGGGCCCCAGCATTTT
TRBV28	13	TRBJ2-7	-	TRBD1	CASSLTGVEEQYF	TGTGCCAGCAGTTTAACAGGGGTGGAAGAGCAGTACTTC
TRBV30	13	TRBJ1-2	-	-	CAWSEGHGYGYTF	TGTGCCTGGAGTGAAGGGCACGGCTATGGCTACACCTTC
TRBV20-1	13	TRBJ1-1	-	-	CSASPGVNTEAFF	TGCAGTGCTAGCCCAGGGGTCAACACTGAAGCTTTCTTT
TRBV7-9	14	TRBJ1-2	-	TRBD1	CASSLDAGGSGYTF	TGTGCCAGCAGCTTAGATGCAGGGGGCTCTGGCTACACCTTC
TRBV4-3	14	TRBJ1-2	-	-	CASSQELDNYGYTF	TGCGCCAGCAGCCAAGAATTAGATAACTATGGCTACACCTTC
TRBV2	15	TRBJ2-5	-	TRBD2	CASSLGTSGEETQYF	TGTGCCAGCAGTCTTGGGACTAGCGGGGAAGAGACCCAGTACTTC
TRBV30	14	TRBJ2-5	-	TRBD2	CASVAGGLLETQYF	TGTGCCAGCGTAGCGGGGGGGCTATTGGAGACCCAGTACTTC
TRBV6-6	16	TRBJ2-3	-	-	CASSYPKIPTGDTQYF	TGTGCCAGCAGTTACCCCAAAATCCCGACGGGAGATACGCAGTATTTT
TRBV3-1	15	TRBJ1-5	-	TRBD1	CASSSGTGGGQPQHF	TGTGCCAGCAGCTCAGGGACAGGTGGAGGTCAGCCCCAGCATTTT
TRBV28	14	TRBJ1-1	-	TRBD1	CASSLRQGPTEAFF	TGTGCCAGCAGTTTGAGACAGGGGCCCACTGAAGCTTTCTTT
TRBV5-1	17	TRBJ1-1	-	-	CASSWGGGEALVPEAFF	TGCGCCAGCAGCTGGGGGGGAGGGGAAGCCTTGGTCCCTGAAGCTTTCTTT
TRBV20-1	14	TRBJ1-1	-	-	CSARSVRVIPEAFF	TGCAGTGCTAGAAGCGTCAGGGTTATCCCCGAAGCTTTCTTT
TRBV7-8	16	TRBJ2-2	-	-	CASSLPGPKFTGELFF	TGTGCCAGCAGTCTCCCGGGACCCAAGTTCACCGGGGAGCTGTTTTTT
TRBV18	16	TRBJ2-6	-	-	CASSPPGFAGANVLTF	TGTGCCAGCTCACCACCCGGGTTCGCTGGGGCCAACGTCCTGACTTTC
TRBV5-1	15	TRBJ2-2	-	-	CASRFSTLNTGELFF	TGCGCCAGCAGGTTCAGCACCCTGAACACCGGGGAGCTGTTTTTT
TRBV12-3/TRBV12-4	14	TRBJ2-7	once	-	CASSFRTSSYEQYF	TGTGCCAGCAGTTTTAGGACAAGTTCCTACGAGCAGTACTTC
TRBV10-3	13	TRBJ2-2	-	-	CAIKEGYTGELFF	TGTGCCATCAAGGAGGGGTACACCGGGGAGCTGTTTTTT
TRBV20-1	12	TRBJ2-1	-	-	CSARSVRNEQFF	TGCAGTGCTAGGTCTGTGCGGAATGAGCAGTTCTTC
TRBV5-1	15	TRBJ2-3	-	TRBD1	CASSPGQGAGDTQYF	TGCGCCAGCAGCCCGGGACAGGGGGCGGGAGATACGCAGTATTTT
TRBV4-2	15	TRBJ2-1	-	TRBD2	CASSQLTSGGGEQFF	TGTGCCAGCAGCCAACTGACTAGCGGGGGGGGTGAGCAGTTCTTC
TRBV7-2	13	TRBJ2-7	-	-	CASSSVTSYEQYF	TGTGCCAGCAGCTCCGTAACCTCCTACGAGCAGTACTTC
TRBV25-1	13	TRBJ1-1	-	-	CASSENGGFEAFF	TGTGCCAGCAGTGAGAACGGGGGCTTTGAAGCTTTCTTT